The T cell receptor beta chain under discussion was sequenced for a study of T cell responses to AZD1222 COVID-19 vaccine. General study results and limits: Repertoires were collected only later (after the peak T cell response had occurred). Reportedly, close to half of spike-specific TCRs are directed against unmutated variant regions. Vaccination with two AZD1222 doses was followed by a rise in Spike-specific TCR breadth and depth. Clonal diversity may have been underestimated in mostly white British donors.

Using immunoSEQ multiplex PCR, the repertoire was profiled, and TCRdb retains in-frame clones only, with some absent. Of 120,000 or so clones in the sample, roughly 88% were seen once. CDR1 is MNHEY and CDR2 is SVGAGI in the germline V gene. The CDR3 runs to 13 residues. Trimming removed 6 bases at V and 3 bases at J, with 9 bases between. Worth noting for this clone: Antigen unknown.

This specimen was peripheral blood, taken on day 0 of AZD1222 vaccination. V usage is TRBV6-5 and J usage is TRBJ1-3; no clear D. The sequence came from an adult in good health. The CDR3 here is CASRARGGNTIYF. CDR3 DNA sequence: TGTGCCAGCAGGGCTCGGGGTGGAAACACCATATATTTT.